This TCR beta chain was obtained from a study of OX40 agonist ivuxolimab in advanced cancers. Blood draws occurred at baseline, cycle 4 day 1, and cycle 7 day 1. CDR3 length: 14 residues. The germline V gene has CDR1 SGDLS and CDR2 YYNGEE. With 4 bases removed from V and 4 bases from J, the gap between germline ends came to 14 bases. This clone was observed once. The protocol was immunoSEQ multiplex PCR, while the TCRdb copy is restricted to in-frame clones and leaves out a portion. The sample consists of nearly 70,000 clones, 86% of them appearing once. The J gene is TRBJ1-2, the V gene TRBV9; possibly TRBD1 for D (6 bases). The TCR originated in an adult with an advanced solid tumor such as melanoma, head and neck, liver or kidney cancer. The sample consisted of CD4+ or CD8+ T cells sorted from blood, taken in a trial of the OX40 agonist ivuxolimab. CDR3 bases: TGTGCCAGCAGCCCCCGACAGGTTCTCTATGGCTACACCTTC. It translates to CASSPRQVLYGYTF.